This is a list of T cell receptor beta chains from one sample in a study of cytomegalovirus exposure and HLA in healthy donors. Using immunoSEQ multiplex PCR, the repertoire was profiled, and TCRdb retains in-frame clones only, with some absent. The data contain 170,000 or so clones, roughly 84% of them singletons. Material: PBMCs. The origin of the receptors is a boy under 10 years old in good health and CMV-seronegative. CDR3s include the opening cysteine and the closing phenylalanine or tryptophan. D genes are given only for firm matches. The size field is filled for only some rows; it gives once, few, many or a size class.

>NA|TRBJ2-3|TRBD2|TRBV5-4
TGTGCCAGCAGCTTCCTAGCGGGAGGGTACACAGATACGCAGTATTTT
CASSFLAGGYTDTQYF
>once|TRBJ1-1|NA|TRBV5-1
TGCGCCAGCAGCACAAACCAAAGGAGGTCCGCTGAAGCTTTCTTT
CASSTNQRRSAEAFF
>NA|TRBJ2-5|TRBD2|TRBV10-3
TGTGCCATCTCCATTGGACTAGCGGGTACTGAGACCCAGTACTTC
CAISIGLAGTETQYF
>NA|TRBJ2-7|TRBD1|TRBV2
TGTGCCAGCAGCAAAAGTGGGACAGGCGAGCAGTACTTC
CASSKSGTGEQYF
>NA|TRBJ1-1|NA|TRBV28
TGTGCCAGCAGTCCCTTGAACACTGAAGCTTTCTTT
CASSPLNTEAFF
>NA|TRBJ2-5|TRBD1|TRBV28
TGTGCCAGCAGTCGGACAGGGAAAGAGACCCAGTACTTC
CASSRTGKETQYF
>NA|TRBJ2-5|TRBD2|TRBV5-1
TGCGCCAGCAGCTCTGGACTAGCGGGAGTACTCGGAGAGACCCAGTACTTC
CASSSGLAGVLGETQYF
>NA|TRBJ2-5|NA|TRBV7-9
TGTGCCAGCAGCCCACTTCAAGAGACCCAGTACTTC
CASSPLQETQYF
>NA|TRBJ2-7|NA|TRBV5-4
TGTGCCAGCAGCTCTGGAGCCTCCTACGAGCAGTACTTC
CASSSGASYEQYF
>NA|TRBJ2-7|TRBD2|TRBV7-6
TGTGCCAGCAGCCACCTAGCGGGGAGCTCCTACGAGCAGTACTTC
CASSHLAGSSYEQYF
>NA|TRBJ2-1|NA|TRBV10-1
TGCGCCAGCAGCCCTACCTACAATGAGCAGTTCTTC
CASSPTYNEQFF
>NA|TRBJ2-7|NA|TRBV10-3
TGTGCCATCAGTGAGTTAAGTCTAGAAGGCTACGAGCAGTACTTC
CAISELSLEGYEQYF
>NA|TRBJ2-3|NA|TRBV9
TGTGCCAGCAGCGTAGGGTCAGGGGCGAGAACAGATACGCAGTATTTT
CASSVGSGARTDTQYF
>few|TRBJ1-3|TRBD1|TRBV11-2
TGTGCCAGCAGCATACAGGGGGCTGCTGGAAACACCATATATTTT
CASSIQGAAGNTIYF
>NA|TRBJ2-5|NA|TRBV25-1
TGTGCCAGCAGTGAGGACTTGCAAGAGACCCAGTACTTC
CASSEDLQETQYF
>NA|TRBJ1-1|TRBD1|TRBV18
TGTGCCAGCTCACCACTAAGCTGGGACAGGAACACTGAAGCTTTCTTT
CASSPLSWDRNTEAFF
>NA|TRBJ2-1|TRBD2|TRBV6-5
TGTGCCAGCAGTTACGGGTGGGAGGGCCTCAATGAGCAGTTCTTC
CASSYGWEGLNEQFF
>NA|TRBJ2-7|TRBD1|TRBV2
TGTGCCAGCAGTGAACTTGGACAGGGGGAGGACGAGCAGTACTTC
CASSELGQGEDEQYF
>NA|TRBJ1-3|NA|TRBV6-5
TGTGCCAGCAGTTACTCGGGACAAACTGGAAACACCATATATTTT
CASSYSGQTGNTIYF
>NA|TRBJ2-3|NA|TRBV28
TGTGCCAGCAGTTCCCCTATTACGCAGTATTTT
CASSSPITQYF
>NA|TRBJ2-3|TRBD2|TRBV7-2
TGTGCCAGCAGCTTAGAGTCGGGGGGTACAGATACGCAGTATTTT
CASSLESGGTDTQYF
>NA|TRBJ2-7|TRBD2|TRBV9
TGTGCCAGCAGCGTAGCGGGAGGGCCCTACGAGCAGTACTTC
CASSVAGGPYEQYF
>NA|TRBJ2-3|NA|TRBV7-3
TGTGCCAGCAGTTTCGGGTCCACAGATACGCAGTATTTT
CASSFGSTDTQYF
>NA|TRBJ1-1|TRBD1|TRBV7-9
TGTGCCAGCAGGAAGGAGTACTACAGGGGGCCCATGGAGAACACTGAAGCTTTCTTT
CASRKEYYRGPMENTEAFF
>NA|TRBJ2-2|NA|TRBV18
TGTGCCAGCTCCATAGGGGGGAACACCGGGGAGCTGTTTTTT
CASSIGGNTGELFF
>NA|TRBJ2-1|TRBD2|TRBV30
TGTGCCTGGAGTGTCTCACTAGCGGGAAACAATGAGCAGTTCTTC
CAWSVSLAGNNEQFF
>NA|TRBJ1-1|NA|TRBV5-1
TGCGCCAGCAGCTTGGACTCAGGGGCGAACACTGAAGCTTTCTTT
CASSLDSGANTEAFF
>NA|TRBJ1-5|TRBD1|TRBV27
TGTGCCAGCAGTTCGATACCGGGACAGGGATTAGGCAATCAGCCCCAGCATTTT
CASSSIPGQGLGNQPQHF
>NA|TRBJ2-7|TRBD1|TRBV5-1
TGCGCCAGCAGCTGGGGGACAGCCTACGAGCAGTACTTC
CASSWGTAYEQYF
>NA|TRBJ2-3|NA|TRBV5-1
TGCGCCAGCAGCTTGGTAGGGGGTAGCACAGATACGCAGTATTTT
CASSLVGGSTDTQYF
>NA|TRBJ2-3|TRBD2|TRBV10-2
TGCGCCAGCAGTGAGTATGGGACTAGCGGGTATACAGATACGCAGTATTTT
CASSEYGTSGYTDTQYF
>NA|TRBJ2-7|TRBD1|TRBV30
TGTGCCTGGAGGCCCGACAGGGTCGTCTACGAGCAGTACTTC
CAWRPDRVVYEQYF
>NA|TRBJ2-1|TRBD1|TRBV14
TGTGCCAGCAGCCGGGGCGGGCAGGGGGCGCGGGGTGAGCAGTTCTTC
CASSRGGQGARGEQFF
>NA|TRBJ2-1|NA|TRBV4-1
TGCGCCAGCAGCCAAGCCCGTTACAATGAGCAGTTCTTC
CASSQARYNEQFF
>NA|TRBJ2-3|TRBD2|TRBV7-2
TGTGCCAGCAGCTTAATGGCGGGGGACACAGATACGCAGTATTTT
CASSLMAGDTDTQYF
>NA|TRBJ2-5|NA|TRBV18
TGTGCCAGCTCACCGGGGGCTCAAGAGACCCAGTACTTC
CASSPGAQETQYF
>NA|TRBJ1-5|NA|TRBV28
TGTGCCAGCAGCTTCCTGTCCGGGACTCGGAGCAATCAGCCCCAGCATTTT
CASSFLSGTRSNQPQHF
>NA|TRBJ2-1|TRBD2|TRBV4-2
TGTGCCAGCATCCGGACTGCCGCGGGAGGCCATAGGGGTAATGAGCAGTTCTTC
CASIRTAAGGHRGNEQFF
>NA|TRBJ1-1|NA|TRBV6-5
TGTGCCAGCAGTTACGGAGGGGAGGACACTGAAGCTTTCTTT
CASSYGGEDTEAFF
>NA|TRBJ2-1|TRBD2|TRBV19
TGTGCCAGTAGTGCGACAGGGTTGGCTAGCGGGAAGTCGAATGAGCAGTTCTTC
CASSATGLASGKSNEQFF
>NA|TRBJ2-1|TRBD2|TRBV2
TGTGCCAGCAGTGAGGGTAGCGGGAGAAACAATGAGCAGTTCTTC
CASSEGSGRNNEQFF
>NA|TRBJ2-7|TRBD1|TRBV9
TGTGCCAGCAGCGTAGGGGGGACAGGGCTTTACGAGCAGTACTTC
CASSVGGTGLYEQYF